This T cell receptor (beta chain) was documented in a study of T cell changes during pregnancy in multiple sclerosis. The method was immunoSEQ multiplex PCR; TCRdb's version includes in-frame clones alone and lacks a portion of them. The sample includes about 64,000 clones, roughly 88% seen only once; the top ten take around 1.3%. V gave up 11 bases and J gave up 4 bases, with 14 bases separating them. The CDR3 is 12 amino acids. CDR1 and CDR2 (germline): SNHLY, FYNNEI. The sequence came from a female donor with multiple sclerosis, enrolled in a pregnancy study. This rearrangement joins TRBV2 to TRBJ1-1; D may be TRBD1 (5 bases). Specimen: peripheral blood, collected in the second trimester of pregnancy. The CDR3 sequence: CAPRGRGTEAFF. Here the CDR3 DNA reads TGTGCCCCACGGGGGAGAGGCACTGAAGCTTTCTTT.